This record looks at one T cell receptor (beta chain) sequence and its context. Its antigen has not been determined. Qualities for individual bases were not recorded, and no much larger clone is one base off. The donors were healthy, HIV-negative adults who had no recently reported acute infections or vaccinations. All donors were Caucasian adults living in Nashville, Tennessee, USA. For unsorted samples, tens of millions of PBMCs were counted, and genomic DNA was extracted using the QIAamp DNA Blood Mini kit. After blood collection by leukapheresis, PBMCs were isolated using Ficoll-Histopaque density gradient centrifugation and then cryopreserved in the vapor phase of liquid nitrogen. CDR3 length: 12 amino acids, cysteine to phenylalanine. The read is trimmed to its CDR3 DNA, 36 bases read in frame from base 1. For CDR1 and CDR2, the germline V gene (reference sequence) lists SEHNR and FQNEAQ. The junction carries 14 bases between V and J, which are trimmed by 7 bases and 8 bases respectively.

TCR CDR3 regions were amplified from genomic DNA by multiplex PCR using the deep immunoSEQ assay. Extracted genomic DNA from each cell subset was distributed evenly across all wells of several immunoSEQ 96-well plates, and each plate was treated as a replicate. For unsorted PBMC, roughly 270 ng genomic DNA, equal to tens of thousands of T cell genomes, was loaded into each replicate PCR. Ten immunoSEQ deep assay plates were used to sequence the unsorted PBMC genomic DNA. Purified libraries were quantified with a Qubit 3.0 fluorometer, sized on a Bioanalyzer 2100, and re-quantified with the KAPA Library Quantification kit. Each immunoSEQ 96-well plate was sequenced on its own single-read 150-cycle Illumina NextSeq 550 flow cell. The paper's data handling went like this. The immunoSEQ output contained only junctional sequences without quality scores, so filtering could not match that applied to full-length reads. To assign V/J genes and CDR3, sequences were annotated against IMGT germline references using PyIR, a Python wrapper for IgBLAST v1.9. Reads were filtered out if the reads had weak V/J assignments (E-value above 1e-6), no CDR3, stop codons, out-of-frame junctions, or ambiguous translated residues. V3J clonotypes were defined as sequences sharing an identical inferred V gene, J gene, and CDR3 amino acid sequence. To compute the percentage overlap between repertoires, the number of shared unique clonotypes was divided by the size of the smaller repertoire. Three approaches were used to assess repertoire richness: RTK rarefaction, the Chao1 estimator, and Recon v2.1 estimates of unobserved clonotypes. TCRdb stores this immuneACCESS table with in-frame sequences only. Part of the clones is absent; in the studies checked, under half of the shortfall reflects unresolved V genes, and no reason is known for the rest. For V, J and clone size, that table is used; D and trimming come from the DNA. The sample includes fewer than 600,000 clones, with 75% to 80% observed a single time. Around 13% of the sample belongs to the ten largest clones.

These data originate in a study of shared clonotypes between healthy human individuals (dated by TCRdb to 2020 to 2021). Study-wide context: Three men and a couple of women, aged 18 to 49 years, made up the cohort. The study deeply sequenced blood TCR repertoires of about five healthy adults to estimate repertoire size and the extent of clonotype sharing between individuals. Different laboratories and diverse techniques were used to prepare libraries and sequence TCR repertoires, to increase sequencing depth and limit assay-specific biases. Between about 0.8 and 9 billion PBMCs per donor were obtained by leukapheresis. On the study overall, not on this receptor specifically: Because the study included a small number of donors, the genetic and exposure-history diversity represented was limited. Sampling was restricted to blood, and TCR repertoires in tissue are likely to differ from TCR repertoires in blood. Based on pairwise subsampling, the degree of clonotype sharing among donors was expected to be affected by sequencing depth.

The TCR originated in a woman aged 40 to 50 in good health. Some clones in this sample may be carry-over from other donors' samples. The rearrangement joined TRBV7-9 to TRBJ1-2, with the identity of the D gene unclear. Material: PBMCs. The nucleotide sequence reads TGTGCCAGCACCATGACCGGGCACGGCTACACCTTC. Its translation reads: CASTMTGHGYTF.